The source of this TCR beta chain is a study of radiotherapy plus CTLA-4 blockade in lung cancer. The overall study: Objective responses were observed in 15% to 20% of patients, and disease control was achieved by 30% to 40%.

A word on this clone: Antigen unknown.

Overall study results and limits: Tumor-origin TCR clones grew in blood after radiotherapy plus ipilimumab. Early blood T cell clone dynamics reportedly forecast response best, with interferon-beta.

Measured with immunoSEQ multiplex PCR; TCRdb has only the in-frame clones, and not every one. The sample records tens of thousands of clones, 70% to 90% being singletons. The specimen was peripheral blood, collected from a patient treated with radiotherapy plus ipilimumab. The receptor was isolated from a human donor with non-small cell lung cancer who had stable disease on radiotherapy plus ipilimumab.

The CDR3 spells CASSGGGYEQYF. The CDR3 coding sequence is TGTGCCAGCAGCGGCGGGGGGTACGAGCAGTACTTC. The chain has TRBV27 and TRBJ2-7; TRBD2 matches 8 bases. The ends lost 6 bases at V and 4 bases at J; junction bases unmatched: 2. The CDR3 spans 12 residues. Germline CDR1 is MNHEY and CDR2 is SMNVEV (reference sequence).